This T cell receptor beta chain was sequenced during a study of blood T cell repertoires in COVID-19. V dropped 0 bases and J dropped 3 bases, with 9 bases sitting between them. This CDR3 contains 15 residues. Germline-derived CDR1 and CDR2 are MNHNS and SASEGT. Profiling relied on immunoSEQ multiplex PCR, and the TCRdb table lists in-frame clones only, not all of them. This sample has around 300,000 clones, with approximately 87% found just once. The receptor was derived from a woman in her twenties or thirties with COVID-19, enrolled during active disease. The rearrangement uses TRBV6-1 and TRBJ2-1, with unresolved D. The sample taken for sequencing was peripheral blood. The CDR3 DNA is TGTGCCAGCAGTGAAGCAGCGCTCCTCTACAATGAGCAGTTCTTC. It yields the protein CASSEAALLYNEQFF.